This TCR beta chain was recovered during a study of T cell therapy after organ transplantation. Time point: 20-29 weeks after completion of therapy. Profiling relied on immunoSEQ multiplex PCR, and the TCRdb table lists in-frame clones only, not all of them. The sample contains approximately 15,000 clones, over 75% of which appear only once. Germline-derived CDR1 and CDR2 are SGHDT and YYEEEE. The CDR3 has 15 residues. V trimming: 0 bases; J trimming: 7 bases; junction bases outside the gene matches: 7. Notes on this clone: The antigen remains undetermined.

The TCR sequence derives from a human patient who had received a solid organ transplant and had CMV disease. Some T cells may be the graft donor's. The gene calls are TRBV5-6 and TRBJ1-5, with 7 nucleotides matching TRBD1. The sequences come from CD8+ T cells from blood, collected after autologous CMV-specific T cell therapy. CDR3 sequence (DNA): TGTGCCAGCAGCTTGGGAGAACAGGGGAACCAGCCCCAGCATTTT. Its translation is CASSLGEQGNQPQHF.